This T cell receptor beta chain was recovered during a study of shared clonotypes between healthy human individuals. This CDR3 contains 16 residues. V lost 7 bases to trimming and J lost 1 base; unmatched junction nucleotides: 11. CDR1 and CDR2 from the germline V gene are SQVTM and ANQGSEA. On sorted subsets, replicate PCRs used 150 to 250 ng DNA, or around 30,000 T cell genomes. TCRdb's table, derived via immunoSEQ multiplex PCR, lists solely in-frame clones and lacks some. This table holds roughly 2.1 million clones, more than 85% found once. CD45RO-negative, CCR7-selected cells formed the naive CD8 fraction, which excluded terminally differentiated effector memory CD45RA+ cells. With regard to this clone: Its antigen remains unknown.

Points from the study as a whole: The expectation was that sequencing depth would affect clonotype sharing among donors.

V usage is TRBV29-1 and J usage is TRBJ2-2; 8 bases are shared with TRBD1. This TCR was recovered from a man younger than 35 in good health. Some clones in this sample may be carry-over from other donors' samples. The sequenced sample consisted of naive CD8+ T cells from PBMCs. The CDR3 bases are TGCAGCGCCGAATCCGGACAGGGATTGAACACCGGGGAGCTGTTTTTT. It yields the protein CSAESGQGLNTGELFF.